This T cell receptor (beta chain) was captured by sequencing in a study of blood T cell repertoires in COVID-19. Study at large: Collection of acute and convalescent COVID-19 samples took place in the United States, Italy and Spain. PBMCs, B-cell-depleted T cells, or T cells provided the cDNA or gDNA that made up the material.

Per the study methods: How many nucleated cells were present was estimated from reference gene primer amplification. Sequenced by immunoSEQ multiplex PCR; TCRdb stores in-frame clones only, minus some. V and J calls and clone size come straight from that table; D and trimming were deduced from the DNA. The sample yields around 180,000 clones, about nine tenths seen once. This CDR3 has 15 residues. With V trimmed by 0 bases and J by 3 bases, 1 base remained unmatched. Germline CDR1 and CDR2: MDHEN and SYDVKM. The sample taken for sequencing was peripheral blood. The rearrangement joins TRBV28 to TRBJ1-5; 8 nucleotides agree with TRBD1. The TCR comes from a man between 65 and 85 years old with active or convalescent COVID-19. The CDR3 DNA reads TGTGCCAGCAGTTTATGGGGACAGGACAATCAGCCCCAGCATTTT. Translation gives CASSLWGQDNQPQHF.